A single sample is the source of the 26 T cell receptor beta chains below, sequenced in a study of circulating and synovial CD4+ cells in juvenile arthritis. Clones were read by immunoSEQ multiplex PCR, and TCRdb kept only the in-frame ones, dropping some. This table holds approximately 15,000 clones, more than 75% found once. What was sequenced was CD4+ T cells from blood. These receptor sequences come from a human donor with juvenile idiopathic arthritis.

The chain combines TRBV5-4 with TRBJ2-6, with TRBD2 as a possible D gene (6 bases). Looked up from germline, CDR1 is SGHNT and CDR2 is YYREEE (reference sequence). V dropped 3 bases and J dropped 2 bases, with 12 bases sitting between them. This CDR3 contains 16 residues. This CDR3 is CASSSGLWAGANVLTF. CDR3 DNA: TGTGCCAGCAGCTCGGGACTCTGGGCTGGGGCCAACGTCCTGACTTTC.

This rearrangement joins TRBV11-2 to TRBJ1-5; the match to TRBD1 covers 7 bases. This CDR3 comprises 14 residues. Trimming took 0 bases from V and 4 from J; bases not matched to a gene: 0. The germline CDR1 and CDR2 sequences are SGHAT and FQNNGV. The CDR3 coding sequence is TGTGCCAGCAGCTTAGAGACAGGGAATCAGCCCCAGCATTTT. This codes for CASSLETGNQPQHF.

CDR3 in DNA: TGTGCCAGCTCACCAGAGGTTAACACCGGGGAGCTGTTTTTT. Translating it yields CASSPEVNTGELFF. The chain is built from TRBV18 and TRBJ2-2; no firm D call. The CDR3 consists of 14 residues. V was pared by 2 bases and J by 2 bases, with 6 bases between. Germline loops: CDR1 KGHSH, CDR2 LQKENI.

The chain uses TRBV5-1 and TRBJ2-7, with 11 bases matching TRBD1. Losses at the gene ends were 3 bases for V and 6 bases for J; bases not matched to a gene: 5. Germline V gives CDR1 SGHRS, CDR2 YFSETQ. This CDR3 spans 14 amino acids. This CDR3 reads CASSSGQGAGEQYF. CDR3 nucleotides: TGCGCCAGCAGCTCTGGACAGGGGGCAGGCGAGCAGTACTTC.

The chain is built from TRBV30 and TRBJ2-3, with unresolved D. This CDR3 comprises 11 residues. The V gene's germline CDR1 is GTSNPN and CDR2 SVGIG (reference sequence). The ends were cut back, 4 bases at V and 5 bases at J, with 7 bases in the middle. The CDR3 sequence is CAWTPRDTQYF. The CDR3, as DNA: TGTGCCTGGACCCCTCGAGATACGCAGTATTTT.

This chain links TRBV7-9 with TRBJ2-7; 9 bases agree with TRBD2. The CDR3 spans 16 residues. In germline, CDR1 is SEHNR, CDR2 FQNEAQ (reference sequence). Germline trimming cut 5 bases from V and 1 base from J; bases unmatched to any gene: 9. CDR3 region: CASSPLKLAGSYEQYF. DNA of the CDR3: TGTGCCAGCAGCCCATTGAAGCTAGCGGGATCCTACGAGCAGTACTTC.

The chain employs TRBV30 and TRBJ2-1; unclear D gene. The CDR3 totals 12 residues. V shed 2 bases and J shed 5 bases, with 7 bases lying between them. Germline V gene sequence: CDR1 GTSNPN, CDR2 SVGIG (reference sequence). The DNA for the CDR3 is TGTGCCTGGAGTCCTAAGAACAATGAGCAGTTCTTC. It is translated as CAWSPKNNEQFF.

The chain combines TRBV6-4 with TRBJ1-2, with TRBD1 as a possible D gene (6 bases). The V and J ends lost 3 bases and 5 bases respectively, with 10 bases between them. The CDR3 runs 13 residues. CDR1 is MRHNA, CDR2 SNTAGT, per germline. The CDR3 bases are TGTGCCAGCAGTGAACAGGGATCTTATGGCTACACCTTC. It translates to CASSEQGSYGYTF.

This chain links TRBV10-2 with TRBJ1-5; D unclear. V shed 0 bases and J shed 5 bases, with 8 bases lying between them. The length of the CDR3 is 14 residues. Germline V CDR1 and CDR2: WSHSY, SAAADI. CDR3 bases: TGCGCCAGCAGTGAGTCGCGGGTAGATCAGCCCCAGCATTTT. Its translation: CASSESRVDQPQHF.

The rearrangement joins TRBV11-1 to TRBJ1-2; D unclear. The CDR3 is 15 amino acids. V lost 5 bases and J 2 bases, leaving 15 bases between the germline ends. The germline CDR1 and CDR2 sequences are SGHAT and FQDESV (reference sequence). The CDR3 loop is CASSPRRGRNYGYTF. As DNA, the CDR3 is TGTGCCAGCAGCCCTCGACGCGGTCGGAACTATGGCTACACCTTC.

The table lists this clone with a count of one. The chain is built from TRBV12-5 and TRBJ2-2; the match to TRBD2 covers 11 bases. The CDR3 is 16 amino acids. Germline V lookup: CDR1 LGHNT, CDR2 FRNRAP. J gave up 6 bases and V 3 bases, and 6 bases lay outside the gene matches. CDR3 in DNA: TGTGCTAGTGGTTTCGGACTAGCGGGTACCCCCGGGGAGCTGTTTTTT. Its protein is CASGFGLAGTPGELFF.

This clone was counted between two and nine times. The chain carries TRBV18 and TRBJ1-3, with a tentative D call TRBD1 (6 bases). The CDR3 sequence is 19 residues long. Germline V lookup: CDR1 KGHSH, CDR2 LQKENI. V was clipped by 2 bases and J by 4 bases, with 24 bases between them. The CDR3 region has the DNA TGTGCCAGCTCACCATTGAACAGGGTAAATCCAAAGTCCGGAAACACCATATATTTT. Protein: CASSPLNRVNPKSGNTIYF.

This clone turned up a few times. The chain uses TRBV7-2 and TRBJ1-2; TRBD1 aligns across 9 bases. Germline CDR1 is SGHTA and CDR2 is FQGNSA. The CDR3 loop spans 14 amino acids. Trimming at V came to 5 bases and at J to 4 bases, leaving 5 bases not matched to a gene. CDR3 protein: CASSRDREGYGYTF. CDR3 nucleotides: TGTGCCAGCAGCCGGGACAGGGAAGGCTATGGCTACACCTTC.

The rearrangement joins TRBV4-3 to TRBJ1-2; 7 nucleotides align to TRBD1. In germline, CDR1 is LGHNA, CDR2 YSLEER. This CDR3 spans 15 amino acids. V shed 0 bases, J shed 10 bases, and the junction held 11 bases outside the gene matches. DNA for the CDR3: TGCGCCAGCAGCCAAGATGGACAGGCCGGAGGGGACTACACCTTC. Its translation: CASSQDGQAGGDYTF.

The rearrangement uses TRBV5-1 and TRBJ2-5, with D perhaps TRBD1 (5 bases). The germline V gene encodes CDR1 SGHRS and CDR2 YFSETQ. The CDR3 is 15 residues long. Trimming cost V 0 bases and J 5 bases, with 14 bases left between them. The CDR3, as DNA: TGCGCCAGCAGCTTGGGACAGTCAGTGGTGGAGACCCAGTACTTC. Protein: CASSLGQSVVETQYF.

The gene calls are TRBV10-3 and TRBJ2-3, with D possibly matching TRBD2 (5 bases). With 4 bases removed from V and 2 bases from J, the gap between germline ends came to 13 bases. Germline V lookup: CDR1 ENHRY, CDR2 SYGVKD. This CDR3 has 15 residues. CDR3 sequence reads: CAISGTGLSTDTQYF. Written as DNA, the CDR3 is TGTGCCATCAGTGGGACCGGACTTTCCACAGATACGCAGTATTTT.

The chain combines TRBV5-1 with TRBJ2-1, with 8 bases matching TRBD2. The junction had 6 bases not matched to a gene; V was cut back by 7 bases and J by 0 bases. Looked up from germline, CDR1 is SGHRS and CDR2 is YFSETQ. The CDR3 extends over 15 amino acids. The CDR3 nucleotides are TGCGCCAGCCGCGGGGGGCTAAGCTCCTACAATGAGCAGTTCTTC. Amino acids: CASRGGLSSYNEQFF.

This CDR3 is CASSLVRAGNTIYF. In DNA, the CDR3 is TGTGCCAGCAGCTTAGTTCGGGCTGGAAACACCATATATTTT. J is TRBJ1-3 and V is TRBV7-2, with unresolved D. Germline lookup yields CDR1 SGHTA and CDR2 FQGNSA. CDR3 length: 14 amino acids. Trimming cost V 1 base and J 2 bases, with 6 bases left between them.

The CDR3 DNA reads TGTGCCAGCAGCTTGTCTGAAATGCAGTCCAGGGAGCTGTTTTTT. Translation gives CASSLSEMQSRELFF. The V and J genes are TRBV5-6 and TRBJ2-2; D unclear. Germline CDR1 reads SGHDT; CDR2 reads YYEEEE. The CDR3 length is 15 residues. Trimming removed 1 base from V and 9 bases from J, with 16 bases in between.

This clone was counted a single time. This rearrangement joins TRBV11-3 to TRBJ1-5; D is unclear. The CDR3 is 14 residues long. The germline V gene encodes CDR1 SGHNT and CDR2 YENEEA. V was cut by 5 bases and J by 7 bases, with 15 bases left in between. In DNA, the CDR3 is TGTGCCAGCAGCCATGAGAGGGCTCACCAGCCCCAGCATTTT. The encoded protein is CASSHERAHQPQHF.

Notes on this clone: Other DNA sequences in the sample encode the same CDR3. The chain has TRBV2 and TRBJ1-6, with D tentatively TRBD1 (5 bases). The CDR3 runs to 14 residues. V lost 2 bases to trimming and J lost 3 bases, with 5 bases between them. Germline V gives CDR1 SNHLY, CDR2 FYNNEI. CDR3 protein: CASSEQGYNSPLHF. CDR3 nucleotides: TGTGCCAGCAGTGAACAGGGCTATAATTCACCCCTCCACTTT.

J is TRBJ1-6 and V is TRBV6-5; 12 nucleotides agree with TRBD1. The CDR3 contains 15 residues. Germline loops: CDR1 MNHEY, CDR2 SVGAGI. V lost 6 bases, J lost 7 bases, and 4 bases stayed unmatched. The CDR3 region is CASRRDRGRNSPLHF. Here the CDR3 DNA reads TGTGCCAGCAGGAGGGACAGGGGGCGGAATTCACCCCTCCACTTT.

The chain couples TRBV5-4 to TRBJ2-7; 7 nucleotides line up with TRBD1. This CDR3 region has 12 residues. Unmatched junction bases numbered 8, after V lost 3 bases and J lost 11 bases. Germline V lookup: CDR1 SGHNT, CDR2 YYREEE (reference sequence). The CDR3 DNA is TGTGCCAGCAGCTCTATGACAGGGCTTGAGTACTTC. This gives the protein CASSSMTGLEYF.

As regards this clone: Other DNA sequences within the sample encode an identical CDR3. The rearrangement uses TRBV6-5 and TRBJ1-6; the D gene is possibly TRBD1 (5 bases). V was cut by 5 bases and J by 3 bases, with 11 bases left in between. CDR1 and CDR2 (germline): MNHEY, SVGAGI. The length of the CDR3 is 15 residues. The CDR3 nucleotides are TGTGCCAGCAGTCGACAGAACTTCTATAATTCACCCCTCCACTTT. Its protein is CASSRQNFYNSPLHF.

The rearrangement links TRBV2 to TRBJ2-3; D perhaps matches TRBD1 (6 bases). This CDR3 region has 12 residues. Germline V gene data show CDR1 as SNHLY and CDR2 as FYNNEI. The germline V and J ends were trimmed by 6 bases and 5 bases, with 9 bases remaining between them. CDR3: CASRLTGDTQYF. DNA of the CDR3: TGTGCCAGCAGACTGACAGGAGATACGCAGTATTTT.

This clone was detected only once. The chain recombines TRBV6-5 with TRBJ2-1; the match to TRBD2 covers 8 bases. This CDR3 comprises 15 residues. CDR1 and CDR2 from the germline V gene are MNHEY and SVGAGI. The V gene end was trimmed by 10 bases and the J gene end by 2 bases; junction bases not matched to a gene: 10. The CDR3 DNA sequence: TGTGCCACCATCAAACCGGGACTAGCCTACAATGAGCAGTTCTTC. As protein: CATIKPGLAYNEQFF.